The clone carrying this T cell receptor (beta chain) was counted between two and nine times. This specimen belongs to a study of blood T cell repertoires in COVID-19. Per the original methods: Using reference gene primer amplification, nucleated cell counts were estimated. Repertoires were generated with immunoSEQ multiplex PCR, while TCRdb's copy carries only in-frame clones and drops some. That table supplies the V and J calls and clone size; D and trimming were determined from the DNA. The repertoire holds roughly 250,000 clones, with about 87% as singletons. V was shortened by 5 bases and J by 0 bases, with 14 bases between the two germline ends. CDR1 and CDR2 (germline): SGHVS, FQNEAQ. The CDR3 has 16 amino acids.

The chain couples TRBV7-8 to TRBJ1-5, with D hard to call. This TCR derives from a woman between 40 and 50 years old with acute COVID-19. The sequenced sample was PBMCs or T cells enriched from blood (not recorded which). The CDR3 DNA reads TGTGCCAGCAGCCCCCGGCGAGGTGATAGCAATCAGCCCCAGCATTTT. Its translation is CASSPRRGDSNQPQHF. Using reference TRBV7-8 and TRBJ1-5 for the parts outside the CDR3, the full variable domain is GAGVSQSPRYKVAKRGQDVALRCDPISGHVSLFWYQQALGQGPEFLTYFQNEAQLDKSGLPSDRFFAERPEGSVSTLKIQRTQQEDSAVYLCASSPRRGDSNQPQHFGDGTRLSIL.